This T cell receptor beta chain is from a study of cytomegalovirus exposure and HLA in healthy donors. There are 16 residues in the CDR3. The PCR was carried out with 60 Vbeta primers and 13 Jbeta primers. The method was immunoSEQ multiplex PCR; TCRdb's version includes in-frame clones alone and lacks a portion of them. Among under 130,000 clones listed, around 75% were seen once. All donors participated as healthy donors of bone marrow. With regard to this clone: Antigen specificity is unknown.

Study findings and constraints: Three chains linked to CMV were shown in vitro to be specific for CMV antigens.

This receptor was obtained from a man aged 25-45 years in good health and CMV-seronegative. The source material was PBMCs. J is TRBJ2-6 and V is TRBV21-1; TRBD1 reflects the table's D call only, with no check against the DNA. TRBV21-1 is a known pseudogene. The CDR3 DNA sequence: TGTGCCAGCAGCAGGACAGGTTACTCTGGGGCCAACGTCCTGACTTTC. This gives the protein CASSRTGYSGANVLTF.